Listed below are T cell receptor beta chains from one sample, sequenced in a study of blood T cell repertoires in COVID-19. Method: immunoSEQ multiplex PCR; TCRdb's copy keeps in-frame clones and lacks some. The sample yields roughly 380,000 clones, over 75% seen once. The sample consisted of peripheral blood. All receptors derive from a woman between 35 and 50 years old with COVID-19, enrolled during active disease. Both conserved end residues are part of each CDR3. The order of the fields is D gene, V gene, J gene, clone size, CDR3 protein, CDR3 DNA. A D gene is named only where the DNA matches it firmly. Size is omitted from some rows. Given values are once, few, many or a class for expanded clones.

D gene: -
V gene: TRBV7-2
J gene: TRBJ1-2
clone size: -
CDR3 protein: CASSLDDSSNYGYTF
CDR3 DNA: TGTGCCAGCAGCTTAGACGACAGCTCCAACTATGGCTACACCTTC

D gene: -
V gene: TRBV5-1
J gene: TRBJ2-6
clone size: -
CDR3 protein: CASSTTEGANVLTF
CDR3 DNA: TGCGCCAGCAGCACTACGGAGGGGGCCAACGTCCTGACTTTC

D gene: TRBD2
V gene: TRBV4-2
J gene: TRBJ2-1
clone size: -
CDR3 protein: CASSQRLAGVDNEQFF
CDR3 DNA: TGTGCCAGCAGCCAACGACTAGCGGGGGTAGACAATGAGCAGTTCTTC

D gene: -
V gene: TRBV19
J gene: TRBJ2-2
clone size: -
CDR3 protein: CASSSRTALARELFF
CDR3 DNA: TGTGCCAGTTCCTCCAGGACAGCCCTTGCCCGGGAGCTGTTTTTT

D gene: -
V gene: TRBV6-5
J gene: TRBJ2-5
clone size: -
CDR3 protein: CASSYSLGVQETQYF
CDR3 DNA: TGTGCCAGCAGTTACTCGTTAGGGGTTCAAGAGACCCAGTACTTC

D gene: TRBD1
V gene: TRBV2
J gene: TRBJ1-4
clone size: once
CDR3 protein: CASYRGPPEKLFF
CDR3 DNA: TGTGCCAGCTACAGGGGGCCCCCCGAAAAACTGTTTTTT

D gene: -
V gene: TRBV7-2
J gene: TRBJ2-1
clone size: -
CDR3 protein: CASSLDWVRGHEQFF
CDR3 DNA: TGTGCCAGCAGCTTAGACTGGGTCAGGGGCCATGAGCAGTTCTTC

D gene: -
V gene: TRBV12-5
J gene: TRBJ1-1
clone size: -
CDR3 protein: CASAPILGANTEAFF
CDR3 DNA: TGTGCTAGTGCCCCGATTTTAGGGGCAAACACTGAAGCTTTCTTT

D gene: TRBD1
V gene: TRBV6-2/TRBV6-3
J gene: TRBJ2-5
clone size: -
CDR3 protein: CASSYGTGVSETQYF
CDR3 DNA: TGTGCCAGCAGTTACGGGACAGGGGTGTCGGAGACCCAGTACTTC

D gene: TRBD1
V gene: TRBV30
J gene: TRBJ1-2
clone size: few
CDR3 protein: CAWSGQGANGYTF
CDR3 DNA: TGTGCCTGGAGTGGGCAGGGGGCGAATGGCTACACCTTC

D gene: TRBD1
V gene: TRBV25-1
J gene: TRBJ1-2
clone size: -
CDR3 protein: CASSDRGTPGYGYTF
CDR3 DNA: TGTGCCAGCAGTGACAGGGGGACCCCTGGCTATGGCTACACCTTC

D gene: -
V gene: TRBV7-2
J gene: TRBJ2-1
clone size: -
CDR3 protein: CASSLEGVNEQFF
CDR3 DNA: TGTGCCAGCAGCTTAGAGGGGGTCAATGAGCAGTTCTTC

D gene: -
V gene: TRBV5-6
J gene: TRBJ1-1
clone size: -
CDR3 protein: CASSLFKPGSTEAFF
CDR3 DNA: TGTGCCAGCAGCTTGTTCAAACCGGGAAGCACTGAAGCTTTCTTT

D gene: TRBD1
V gene: TRBV27
J gene: TRBJ2-5
clone size: once
CDR3 protein: CASSQNRGPGVTQYF
CDR3 DNA: TGTGCCAGCAGCCAGAACAGGGGGCCGGGAGTGACCCAGTACTTC

D gene: -
V gene: TRBV19
J gene: TRBJ1-6
clone size: once
CDR3 protein: CASSYQGGYSPLHF
CDR3 DNA: TGTGCCAGTAGTTACCAGGGAGGTTATTCACCCCTCCACTTT

D gene: -
V gene: TRBV9
J gene: TRBJ1-2
clone size: -
CDR3 protein: CASSVGGGMVYGYTF
CDR3 DNA: TGTGCCAGCAGCGTAGGAGGGGGAATGGTCTACGGCTACACCTTC

D gene: -
V gene: TRBV7-2
J gene: TRBJ1-2
clone size: once
CDR3 protein: CASSLKGGVNYGYTF
CDR3 DNA: TGTGCCAGCAGCTTAAAGGGGGGGGTTAACTATGGCTACACCTTC

D gene: -
V gene: TRBV9
J gene: TRBJ1-6
clone size: -
CDR3 protein: CASSVEQAPSPLHF
CDR3 DNA: TGTGCCAGCAGCGTAGAACAGGCACCCTCACCCCTCCACTTT

D gene: TRBD1
V gene: TRBV18
J gene: TRBJ1-1
clone size: -
CDR3 protein: CASSPPQGANTEAFF
CDR3 DNA: TGTGCCAGCTCACCACCGCAGGGGGCGAACACTGAAGCTTTCTTT

D gene: TRBD1
V gene: TRBV18
J gene: TRBJ2-3
clone size: -
CDR3 protein: CASSPVGTRQGASGHSTDTQYF
CDR3 DNA: TGTGCCAGCTCGCCAGTCGGGACCCGACAGGGGGCTAGCGGGCATAGCACAGATACGCAGTATTTT

D gene: -
V gene: TRBV7-8
J gene: TRBJ1-1
clone size: -
CDR3 protein: CASSLGGGTEAFF
CDR3 DNA: TGTGCCAGCAGCTTAGGCGGGGGGACTGAAGCTTTCTTT

D gene: -
V gene: TRBV4-3
J gene: TRBJ2-4
clone size: few
CDR3 protein: CASSQDGAAPYF
CDR3 DNA: TGCGCCAGCAGCCAAGATGGGGCAGCTCCGTACTTC

D gene: TRBD2
V gene: TRBV28
J gene: TRBJ2-1
clone size: -
CDR3 protein: CASSSGLAGVSSYNEQFF
CDR3 DNA: TGTGCCAGCAGTTCGGGACTAGCGGGAGTGAGCTCCTACAATGAGCAGTTCTTC

D gene: TRBD2
V gene: TRBV2
J gene: TRBJ2-2
clone size: -
CDR3 protein: CASTLGSGGVTGELFF
CDR3 DNA: TGTGCCAGCACTCTTGGTAGCGGGGGGGTAACCGGGGAGCTGTTTTTT

D gene: -
V gene: TRBV6-2/TRBV6-3
J gene: TRBJ2-5
clone size: -
CDR3 protein: CASSYPGLGGETQYF
CDR3 DNA: TGTGCCAGCAGTTACCCGGGACTTGGAGGGGAGACCCAGTACTTC

D gene: -
V gene: TRBV24-1
J gene: TRBJ1-4
clone size: -
CDR3 protein: CATSDGQSEKLFF
CDR3 DNA: TGTGCCACCAGTGATGGGCAAAGTGAAAAACTGTTTTTT

D gene: -
V gene: TRBV19
J gene: TRBJ2-5
clone size: once
CDR3 protein: CASTPGSRGETQYF
CDR3 DNA: TGTGCCAGTACCCCGGGCTCTAGGGGAGAGACCCAGTACTTC

D gene: -
V gene: TRBV5-1
J gene: TRBJ1-3
clone size: -
CDR3 protein: CASSLSGSRSGNTIYF
CDR3 DNA: TGCGCCAGCAGCTTGAGTGGCTCCCGCTCTGGAAACACCATATATTTT

D gene: -
V gene: TRBV7-9
J gene: TRBJ2-1
clone size: -
CDR3 protein: CASTQSPADEQFF
CDR3 DNA: TGTGCCAGCACACAATCCCCGGCGGATGAGCAGTTCTTC

D gene: -
V gene: TRBV27
J gene: TRBJ2-6
clone size: -
CDR3 protein: CASSPNGGPFGSGANVLTF
CDR3 DNA: TGTGCCAGCAGTCCGAACGGGGGGCCATTTGGCTCTGGGGCCAACGTCCTGACTTTC

D gene: -
V gene: TRBV11-3
J gene: TRBJ2-1
clone size: -
CDR3 protein: CASSLERYNEQFF
CDR3 DNA: TGTGCCAGCAGCCTAGAACGGTACAATGAGCAGTTCTTC

D gene: -
V gene: TRBV11-3
J gene: TRBJ2-2
clone size: -
CDR3 protein: CASSLGDSSPRELFF
CDR3 DNA: TGTGCCAGCAGCTTAGGGGACTCCTCCCCCCGGGAGCTGTTTTTT

D gene: -
V gene: TRBV9
J gene: TRBJ2-7
clone size: -
CDR3 protein: CASSVAWGDYEQYF
CDR3 DNA: TGTGCCAGCAGCGTAGCTTGGGGCGACTACGAGCAGTACTTC

D gene: TRBD1
V gene: TRBV19
J gene: TRBJ2-3
clone size: -
CDR3 protein: CASSISQGADTQYF
CDR3 DNA: TGTGCCAGTAGTATTTCGCAGGGGGCAGATACGCAGTATTTT

D gene: TRBD1
V gene: TRBV6-5
J gene: TRBJ2-7
clone size: -
CDR3 protein: CASSRQGNYEQYF
CDR3 DNA: TGTGCCAGCAGTAGACAGGGAAACTACGAGCAGTACTTC

D gene: -
V gene: TRBV7-3
J gene: TRBJ2-2
clone size: -
CDR3 protein: CASSVSSSPGELFF
CDR3 DNA: TGTGCCAGCAGCGTCAGCTCTAGTCCCGGGGAGCTGTTTTTT

D gene: -
V gene: TRBV29-1
J gene: TRBJ1-5
clone size: -
CDR3 protein: CSVEKSPGFPQHF
CDR3 DNA: TGCAGCGTTGAGAAGAGCCCGGGATTCCCCCAGCATTTT

D gene: -
V gene: TRBV5-6
J gene: TRBJ1-1
clone size: -
CDR3 protein: CASAFRGSGNTEAFF
CDR3 DNA: TGTGCCAGCGCCTTTAGGGGGTCGGGGAACACTGAAGCTTTCTTT

D gene: -
V gene: TRBV5-8
J gene: TRBJ1-1
clone size: -
CDR3 protein: CASSRVIGGEAFF
CDR3 DNA: TGTGCCAGCAGCCGAGTTATCGGGGGTGAAGCTTTCTTT

D gene: TRBD1
V gene: TRBV19
J gene: TRBJ1-2
clone size: -
CDR3 protein: CASSRQGAAGYTF
CDR3 DNA: TGTGCCAGTAGCAGACAGGGGGCAGCTGGCTACACCTTC

D gene: TRBD1
V gene: TRBV27
J gene: TRBJ2-1
clone size: once
CDR3 protein: CASRADRGSFF
CDR3 DNA: TGTGCCAGCAGGGCGGACAGGGGAAGTTTCTTC

D gene: TRBD1
V gene: TRBV5-1
J gene: TRBJ1-4
clone size: -
CDR3 protein: CASSSTGTDYNEKLFF
CDR3 DNA: TGCGCCAGCAGCTCGACAGGGACAGATTATAATGAAAAACTGTTTTTT

D gene: TRBD1
V gene: TRBV12-5
J gene: TRBJ1-5
clone size: -
CDR3 protein: CASGQDRDNQPQHF
CDR3 DNA: TGTGCTAGTGGCCAAGACAGGGACAATCAGCCCCAGCATTTT

D gene: -
V gene: TRBV30
J gene: TRBJ1-4
clone size: -
CDR3 protein: CAWSAWTNNEKLFF
CDR3 DNA: TGTGCCTGGAGTGCCTGGACAAATAATGAAAAACTGTTTTTT

D gene: TRBD1
V gene: TRBV5-8
J gene: TRBJ2-7
clone size: -
CDR3 protein: CASSLVRGPYYEQYF
CDR3 DNA: TGTGCCAGCAGCTTGGTCAGGGGGCCATACTACGAGCAGTACTTC

D gene: TRBD1
V gene: TRBV7-2
J gene: TRBJ1-4
clone size: -
CDR3 protein: CASSLYGTGDEKLFF
CDR3 DNA: TGTGCCAGCAGCTTATACGGGACAGGGGATGAAAAACTGTTTTTT

D gene: -
V gene: TRBV18
J gene: TRBJ1-6
clone size: -
CDR3 protein: CASSPLYGGPDNSPLHF
CDR3 DNA: TGTGCCAGCTCACCCCTATATGGGGGCCCGGATAATTCACCCCTCCACTTT

D gene: TRBD2
V gene: TRBV7-3
J gene: TRBJ2-5
clone size: -
CDR3 protein: CASSPTGASGRETQYF
CDR3 DNA: TGTGCCAGCAGTCCCACGGGGGCTAGCGGGAGGGAGACCCAGTACTTC

D gene: TRBD1
V gene: TRBV4-1
J gene: TRBJ2-4
clone size: -
CDR3 protein: CASSLPDRGVAKNIQYF
CDR3 DNA: TGCGCCAGCAGCTTACCGGACAGGGGGGTAGCCAAAAACATTCAGTACTTC

D gene: -
V gene: TRBV3-1/TRBV3-2
J gene: TRBJ2-6
clone size: -
CDR3 protein: CASSLRTPSGGANVLTF
CDR3 DNA: TGTGCCAGCAGCCTCCGGACTCCCTCGGGGGGGGCCAACGTCCTGACTTTC

D gene: -
V gene: TRBV18
J gene: TRBJ2-5
clone size: -
CDR3 protein: CASSFDNQETQYF
CDR3 DNA: TGTGCCAGCTCATTCGACAACCAAGAGACCCAGTACTTC

D gene: -
V gene: TRBV2
J gene: TRBJ1-1
clone size: few
CDR3 protein: CASSVGHNTEAFF
CDR3 DNA: TGTGCCAGCAGCGTGGGCCACAACACTGAAGCTTTCTTT

D gene: -
V gene: TRBV11-2
J gene: TRBJ1-3
clone size: -
CDR3 protein: CASSLGTLNTIYF
CDR3 DNA: TGTGCCAGCAGCTTGGGGACTTTAAACACCATATATTTT

D gene: -
V gene: TRBV2
J gene: TRBJ2-1
clone size: -
CDR3 protein: CASSDLLLELGEQFF
CDR3 DNA: TGTGCCAGCAGTGATTTATTGCTAGAACTGGGTGAGCAGTTCTTC

D gene: TRBD1
V gene: TRBV27
J gene: TRBJ1-5
clone size: -
CDR3 protein: CASSLSGQGRNQPQHF
CDR3 DNA: TGTGCCAGCAGTTTATCGGGACAGGGGCGCAATCAGCCCCAGCATTTT

D gene: -
V gene: TRBV11-3
J gene: TRBJ1-1
clone size: once
CDR3 protein: CASSLGPGTEAFF
CDR3 DNA: TGTGCCAGCAGCTTAGGACCGGGCACTGAAGCTTTCTTT

D gene: -
V gene: TRBV6-6
J gene: TRBJ1-1
clone size: -
CDR3 protein: CASSYGGDKNTEAFF
CDR3 DNA: TGTGCCAGCAGTTACGGGGGCGATAAGAACACTGAAGCTTTCTTT